The clone carrying this T cell receptor (beta chain) turned up a few times. The antigen is not known. TCRdb recomputed calls from the 5' RACE reads with MiXCR, one row per CDR3 protein. The sample records about 210,000 distinct CDR3 sequences, about 10% being singletons. This record belongs to a study of T-cell memory formation after mild COVID-19. General study points: Shrinking CD4+ clones were chiefly CM and EM; CD8+ ones were chiefly EMRA.

CDR3 length: 12 amino acids. CDR1 and CDR2 from the germline V gene are SNHLY and FYNNEI. V was clipped by 8 bases and J by 6 bases, with 14 bases between them. The sample comprised PBMCs or a T cell subset sorted from them (not recorded which). This clonotype was obtained from a young man who had mild COVID-19 (a few samples of this study predate the infection). Cell type and time point are not known. V usage is TRBV2 and J usage is TRBJ2-7; the D is unclear. The CDR3 sequence: CASSSSGPEQYF. The CDR3 coding sequence is TGTGCCAGCTCCTCCTCCGGTCCCGAGCAGTACTTC.